Presented here are 24 T cell receptor beta chains from one specimen sequenced in a study of blood T cell repertoires in COVID-19 (dated by TCRdb to the early 2020s). The method behind the library was the immunoSEQ multiplex PCR assay. This is the immuneACCESS table as TCRdb keeps it, with only in-frame sequences that have V and J called. A part of the clones is gone; compared with another copy, unresolved V genes explain less than half, and the rest is unexplained. This sample comprises over 200,000 clones, over 75% of them detected only once. Together, the top ten hold 1.5% to 2% of the sample. Sequenced sample: peripheral blood. The receptors stem from a man aged 35 to 55 with active or convalescent COVID-19.

This clone was found once. The chain employs TRBV5-4 and TRBJ2-1; D is uncertain. The CDR3 has 14 residues. Germline V gene lookup returns CDR1 SGHNT and CDR2 YYREEE (reference sequence). V was clipped by 4 bases and J by 6 bases, with 14 bases between them. The CDR3 nucleotides read TGTGCCAGCAGCACGCTAGGTAGTTTCAATGAGCAGTTCTTC. It specifies CASSTLGSFNEQFF.

This rearrangement joins TRBV4-1 to TRBJ1-2; TRBD1 might be the D (5 bases). Per the germline V gene, CDR1 is MGHRA and CDR2 is YSYEKL. Between the trimmed V and J ends, which lost 4 bases and 8 bases, there was a span of 20 bases. CDR3 length: 15 residues. The chain's CDR3 is CASSLGFGGGEGYTF. The CDR3 coding sequence is TGCGCCAGCAGCCTCGGCTTCGGAGGAGGGGAGGGCTACACCTTC.

This clone was seen a single time. The chain uses TRBV28 and TRBJ1-1; 8 nucleotides agree with TRBD1. The CDR3 is 16 residues long. Germline trimming cut 5 bases from V and 4 bases from J; bases unmatched to any gene: 12. From germline, CDR1 is MDHEN and CDR2 SYDVKM. CDR3 nucleotides: TGTGCCAGCAGTCCCTTCAGGGGGCCAGCGGGCACTGAAGCTTTCTTT. This sequence encodes CASSPFRGPAGTEAFF.

The chain couples TRBV18 to TRBJ1-1; D is ambiguous. This CDR3 contains 15 residues. The V end was cut by 3 bases, the J end by 5 bases, with 16 bases between. Germline CDR1 KGHSH, CDR2 LQKENI. The CDR3 region has the DNA TGTGCCAGCTCACCCGGTGAGGGCGGAAGGACTGAAGCTTTCTTT. Translated, it gives CASSPGEGGRTEAFF.

The chain links TRBV5-1 to TRBJ1-6; D remains ambiguous. Germline CDR1 is SGHRS and CDR2 is YFSETQ. With 2 bases removed from V and 10 bases from J, the gap between germline ends came to 10 bases. This CDR3 spans 13 amino acids. CDR3 bases: TGCGCCAGCAGCTTCGAGGGAGCCTCACCCCTCCACTTT. This translates into CASSFEGASPLHF.

V is TRBV19 and J is TRBJ1-2; D perhaps matches TRBD1 (6 bases). Germline loops: CDR1 LNHDA, CDR2 SQIVND (reference sequence). This CDR3 contains 14 residues. Trimming pared 8 bases from V and 4 bases from J, leaving 17 bases between. In DNA form, the CDR3 reads TGTGCCAGTGCCAATGGGGGGGCGGTCTATGGCTACACCTTC. It specifies CASANGGAVYGYTF.

This chain connects TRBV19 to TRBJ1-5; the match to TRBD1 covers 8 bases. CDR1 is LNHDA and CDR2 is SQIVND in the germline V gene (reference sequence). The CDR3 runs to 14 residues. J gave up 3 bases and V 3 bases, and 1 base lay outside the gene matches. CDR3 sequence: CASSMTGVNQPQHF. CDR3 sequence (DNA): TGTGCCAGTAGTATGACAGGGGTCAATCAGCCCCAGCATTTT.

The chain recombines TRBV7-6 with TRBJ2-3, with 7 bases matching TRBD1. V trimming: 5 bases; J trimming: 1 base; junction bases outside the gene matches: 6. Germline V gene lookup returns CDR1 SGHVS and CDR2 FNYEAQ. The CDR3 has 15 amino acids. CDR3 protein: CASSDYRGRTDTQYF. CDR3 nucleotides: TGTGCCAGCAGCGATTACAGGGGACGCACAGATACGCAGTATTTT.

This clone was picked up a small number of times. This chain joins TRBV19 and TRBJ1-1, with 7 positions matching TRBD1. Losses at the gene ends were 6 bases for V and 6 bases for J; bases not matched to a gene: 10. CDR1 and CDR2 (germline): LNHDA, SQIVND (reference sequence). The CDR3 contains 14 residues. The CDR3 protein is CASSTGTVGSEAFF. As DNA, the CDR3 is TGTGCCAGTAGCACCGGGACAGTTGGGTCTGAAGCTTTCTTT.

The chain employs TRBV5-1 and TRBJ1-4; 7 bases match TRBD1. This CDR3 comprises 16 residues. The trim removed 3 bases at V and 2 bases at J, leaving 7 bases unmatched. Looked up from germline, CDR1 is SGHRS and CDR2 is YFSETQ. CDR3 sequence reads: CASSSGPGQTNEKLFF. In DNA form, the CDR3 reads TGCGCCAGCAGCTCGGGACCGGGACAGACTAATGAAAAACTGTTTTTT.

This chain joins TRBV15 and TRBJ1-1; 8 bases align to TRBD1. Trimming removed 8 bases from V and 7 bases from J; junction bases left unmatched: 12. The CDR3 is made up of 14 amino acids. The germline gives CDR1 LNHNV, CDR2 YYDKDF (reference sequence). CDR3 nucleotides: TGTGCCACCGGAAGGCCTCCGACAGGGGTTGAAGCTTTCTTT. Encoded protein: CATGRPPTGVEAFF.

The rearrangement links TRBV5-8 to TRBJ2-4, with D possibly being TRBD1 (5 bases). The germline CDR1 and CDR2 sequences are SGHTS and YDEGEE. V lost 0 bases to trimming and J lost 0 bases, with 10 bases between them. The CDR3 totals 16 residues. The CDR3 DNA follows: TGTGCCAGCAGCTTGGAGGACATTATAGCCAAAAACATTCAGTACTTC. It is translated as CASSLEDIIAKNIQYF.

This chain links TRBV11-2 with TRBJ1-3, with a tentative D call TRBD1 (6 bases). Germline V gene data show CDR1 as SGHAT and CDR2 as FQNNGV. V shed 2 bases and J shed 2 bases, with 22 bases lying between them. The CDR3 spans 19 residues. CDR3 DNA sequence: TGTGCCAGCAGCTTAATTTTATGGGGGTCAGGGGATCCTGGAAACACCATATATTTT. This gives the protein CASSLILWGSGDPGNTIYF.

This clone was recorded once. This sequence joins TRBV5-1 and TRBJ2-5; 10 bases match TRBD2. Germline CDR1 SGHRS, CDR2 YFSETQ. CDR3 length: 14 residues. V lost 4 bases and J lost 1; bases outside the gene matches: 1. The CDR3: CASSPSGGQETQYF. CDR3 DNA sequence: TGCGCCAGCAGCCCTAGCGGGGGCCAAGAGACCCAGTACTTC.

CDR3 loop: CASSAKLDYEQYF. CDR3 nucleotide sequence: TGTGCCAGCAGTGCCAAGCTAGACTACGAGCAGTACTTC. The rearrangement joins TRBV28 to TRBJ2-7, with D hard to call. The germline gives CDR1 MDHEN, CDR2 SYDVKM. The CDR3 consists of 13 residues. V was trimmed by 5 bases and J by 3 bases, leaving 11 bases between them. The full variable domain, its missing parts supplied by reference TRBV28 and TRBJ2-7, is DVKVTQSSRYLVKRTGEKVFLECVQDMDHENMFWYRQDPGLGLRLIYFSYDVKMKEKGDIPEGYSVSREKKERFSLILESASTNQTSMYLCASSAKLDYEQYFGPGTRLTVT.

The chain combines TRBV19 with TRBJ1-5, with TRBD1 matching over 9 bases. CDR1 LNHDA and CDR2 SQIVND come from the germline V gene (reference sequence). Trimming cost V 5 bases and J 7 bases; bases outside gene matches: 9. The CDR3 runs 15 residues. The CDR3 DNA reads as TGTGCCAGTAGTCACGGACAGGGGCAGGTGCAGCCCCAGCATTTT. Amino acids: CASSHGQGQVQPQHF.

The sample holds one count of this clone. V usage is TRBV4-1 and J usage is TRBJ2-7; maybe TRBD2 (5 bases). Trimming took off 4 bases at V and 7 bases at J, with 23 bases between the two ends. Germline CDR1 is MGHRA and CDR2 is YSYEKL. This CDR3 has 16 amino acids. In DNA form, the CDR3 reads TGCGCCAGCAGCCCCACGGCGTCACGGGGAGCTACGGAGCAGTACTTC. Translation gives CASSPTASRGATEQYF.

This clone was detected only once. The chain is built from TRBV19 and TRBJ2-7, with 7 positions matching TRBD1. J was trimmed by 2 bases and V by 3 bases; bases with no gene match: 1. The CDR3 has 13 residues. Germline loops: CDR1 LNHDA, CDR2 SQIVND (reference sequence). In DNA form, the CDR3 reads TGTGCCAGTAGTATCGACAGGGCCTACGAGCAGTACTTC. Translation gives CASSIDRAYEQYF.

The chain employs TRBV19 and TRBJ1-3; D call uncertain. Trimming left V 4 bases short and J 0 bases short, with 13 bases between. Germline V gene lookup returns CDR1 LNHDA and CDR2 SQIVND (reference sequence). The length of the CDR3 is 16 residues. CDR3: CASSTRRDISGNTIYF. CDR3 nucleotide sequence: TGTGCCAGTAGTACCCGACGGGATATCTCTGGAAACACCATATATTTT.

The gene calls are TRBV5-3 and TRBJ2-3; D gene unclear. TRBV5-3 is an ORF, with its function uncertain. Trimming took off 4 bases at V and 1 base at J, with 10 bases between the two ends. CDR3 length: 14 residues. The CDR3 coding sequence is TGTGCCAGAAGCCACTTCCAGGGCACAGATACGCAGTATTTT. As protein: CARSHFQGTDTQYF.

This clone was seen a single time. The genes are TRBV28 and TRBJ1-6; D is ambiguous. V lost 6 bases and J lost 7, with 19 bases in between. The CDR3 is 16 amino acids. CDR1 is MDHEN and CDR2 is SYDVKM in the germline V gene. The CDR3 loop reads CASSPKRGLRNSPLHF. The CDR3 DNA is TGTGCCAGCAGCCCGAAGCGGGGTCTGAGAAATTCACCCCTCCACTTT. The full variable domain, completed using reference TRBV28 and TRBJ1-6, is DVKVTQSSRYLVKRTGEKVFLECVQDMDHENMFWYRQDPGLGLRLIYFSYDVKMKEKGDIPEGYSVSREKKERFSLILESASTNQTSMYLCASSPKRGLRNSPLHFGNGTRLTVT.

V and J are TRBV29-1 and TRBJ2-3; 8 bases match TRBD2. The CDR3 loop spans 14 amino acids. The V gene's germline CDR1 is SQVTM and CDR2 ANQGSEA. CDR3 DNA sequence: TGCAGTGCCTTACGGGAGGGCCCAGGTGATACGCAGTATTTT. Encoded protein: CSALREGPGDTQYF.

In this sample, this clone turned up once. The CDR3 sequence: CASSLGTQYNEQFF. The CDR3 DNA reads TGTGCCAGCAGCTTAGGAACACAGTACAATGAGCAGTTCTTC. The chain uses TRBV7-8 and TRBJ2-1; unclear D gene. CDR1 and CDR2 from the germline V gene are SGHVS and FQNEAQ. Trimming shortened V by 1 base and J by 4 bases, and 8 bases separated the two germline ends. This CDR3 has 14 residues. Full variable domain (remainder filled in from reference TRBV7-8 and TRBJ2-1): GAGVSQSPRYKVAKRGQDVALRCDPISGHVSLFWYQQALGQGPEFLTYFQNEAQLDKSGLPSDRFFAERPEGSVSTLKIQRTQQEDSAVYLCASSLGTQYNEQFFGPGTRLTVL.

The V and J genes are TRBV5-1 and TRBJ1-5, with D perhaps matching TRBD1 (5 bases). Trimming shortened V by 4 bases and J by 2 bases, and 13 bases separated the two germline ends. The CDR3 consists of 15 residues. CDR1 SGHRS and CDR2 YFSETQ come from the germline V gene. For the CDR3, the DNA is TGCGCCAGCAGCCAAGATCCGGGGGGCAATCAGCCCCAGCATTTT. Translation: CASSQDPGGNQPQHF.